These 21 T cell receptor beta chains were sequenced from one sample in a study of type 1 regulatory T cells. Their antigens are not known. TCRdb itself ran the reads through MiXCR, one entry per CDR3 protein. The profile shows roughly 71,000 distinct CDR3 sequences, approximately 64% of them singletons. Source material: cultured T cells, either the whole culture or a sorted T cell fraction (not recorded which). This sample's subset: Tr1-enriched cell product generated in vitro against host alloantigens. The origin of the receptors is a human donor in good health.

This clonotype was picked up a small number of times. The chain couples TRBV24-1 to TRBJ2-5; 9 bases line up with TRBD2. V dropped 5 bases and J dropped 2; count of bases not matched to a gene: 11. CDR3 length equals 17 residues. Germline CDR1 KGHDR, CDR2 SFDVKD. This CDR3 is CATSALAGEASQETQYF. The CDR3, as DNA: TGTGCCACCAGTGCCTTAGCGGGAGAGGCGAGTCAAGAGACCCAGTACTTC.

The CDR3 DNA reads TGTGCCAGCAGTTTAATGGGTTCTGAGCAGTTCTTC. It yields the protein CASSLMGSEQFF. The J gene is TRBJ2-1, the V gene TRBV12-3 or TRBV12-4; D gene uncertain. This CDR3 spans 12 amino acids. V was pared by 2 bases and J by 9 bases, with 8 bases between.

V gene TRBV10-3 combines with J gene TRBJ2-5; 7 bases are shared with TRBD1. The CDR3 has 14 amino acids. CDR1 is ENHRY and CDR2 is SYGVKD in the germline V gene. J gave up 4 bases and V 4 bases, and 6 bases lay outside the gene matches. CDR3 bases: TGTGCCATCAGTGGCGACAGGGACCCAGAGACCCAGTACTTC. The encoded protein is CAISGDRDPETQYF.

The J gene is TRBJ2-7, the V gene TRBV12-3 or TRBV12-4; D is unclear. V was clipped by 6 bases and J by 4 bases, with 7 bases between them. The CDR3 has 11 amino acids. The CDR3 DNA is TGTGCCAGCAGAAATCGGTACGAGCAGTACTTC. Translation gives CASRNRYEQYF.

The chain carries TRBV7-2 and TRBJ1-3; D is unresolved. CDR1 and CDR2 (germline): SGHTA, FQGNSA. V lost 10 bases, J lost 8 bases, and 18 bases lay in between. The length of the CDR3 is 13 residues. The CDR3 region has the DNA TGTGCCACCGCGGTGGGTGCTGAGGACACCATATATTTT. Translated: CATAVGAEDTIYF.

This chain joins TRBV20-1 and TRBJ2-3; the D is unclear. Per the germline V gene, CDR1 is DFQATT and CDR2 is SNEGSKA (reference sequence). Trimming took 6 bases from V and 0 from J, leaving 13 bases between them. The CDR3 sequence is 14 residues long. This chain's CDR3 is CSAPFALSTDTQYF. The CDR3 DNA sequence: TGCAGTGCCCCCTTTGCGTTGAGCACAGATACGCAGTATTTT.

This clonotype was counted only a few times. The chain has TRBV5-1 and TRBJ2-2; TRBD2 agrees at 12 bases. With V trimmed by 1 base and J by 1 base, 8 bases remained unmatched. Per germline, CDR1 SGHRS and CDR2 YFSETQ. This CDR3 region has 19 residues. CDR3 in amino acids: CASSLIPLAGGGNTGELFF. The CDR3 DNA is TGCGCCAGCAGCTTGATTCCACTAGCGGGAGGCGGGAACACCGGGGAGCTGTTTTTT.

As for this clonotype: The junction does not match germline at one end; this may be a read error. The chain carries TRBV10-3 and TRBJ2-3; D is unresolved. CDR1 and CDR2 from the germline V gene are ENHRY and SYGVKD. The CDR3 is made up of 12 amino acids. Here the CDR3 reads CAAGRNTETQDF. The CDR3 DNA sequence: TGTGCCGCAGGCCGGAACACAGAGACGCAGGATTTT.

The V and J genes are TRBV24-1 and TRBJ2-1, with 13 bases identical to TRBD2. There are 21 residues in the CDR3. The V segment lost 3 bases and the J segment 2 bases; nucleotides outside the gene matches: 15. Germline CDR1 is KGHDR and CDR2 is SFDVKD. In DNA form, the CDR3 reads TGTGCCACCAGTGATCAAAAGGGACTAGCGGGATCCCAGAGGCCCTACAATGAGCAGTTCTTC. This sequence encodes CATSDQKGLAGSQRPYNEQFF.

V gene TRBV5-1 combines with J gene TRBJ2-1, with TRBD2 identical over 15 bases. The CDR3 covers 16 residues. CDR1 is SGHRS and CDR2 is YFSETQ in the germline V gene. Trimming cost V 4 bases and J 9 bases; bases outside gene matches: 8. The CDR3 loop reads CASSAGLAGGPFEQFF. The CDR3, as DNA: TGCGCCAGCAGCGCCGGACTAGCGGGAGGGCCTTTTGAGCAGTTCTTC. Combining the CDR3 with reference TRBV5-1 and TRBJ2-1 gives the whole variable domain KAGVTQTPRYLIKTRGQQVTLSCSPISGHRSVSWYQQTPGQGLQFLFEYFSETQRNKGNFPGRFSGRQFSNSRSEMNVSTLELGDSALYLCASSAGLAGGPFEQFFGPGTRLTVL.

This chain uses TRBV6-2 or TRBV6-3 with TRBJ2-7; D is perhaps TRBD2 (7 bases). CDR3 length: 15 residues. Germline CDR1 is MNHEY and CDR2 is SVGEGT. Between the trimmed V and J ends, which lost 6 bases and 3 bases, there was a span of 18 bases. The CDR3 here is CASRERGGVRYEQYF. Here the CDR3 DNA reads TGTGCCAGCAGAGAGAGGGGGGGGGTGCGCTACGAGCAGTACTTC.

This chain connects TRBV25-1 to TRBJ2-7, with a tentative D call TRBD1 (5 bases). Trimming pared 4 bases from V and 2 bases from J, leaving 9 bases between. Germline V gene data show CDR1 as MGHDK and CDR2 as SYGVNS. The CDR3 is made up of 13 amino acids. CDR3 protein: CASSVTGPYEQYF. The DNA for the CDR3 is TGTGCCAGCAGTGTTACAGGACCCTACGAGCAGTACTTC.

The chain has TRBV10-2 and TRBJ2-3; the match to TRBD2 covers 13 bases. The CDR3 runs 16 residues. Germline CDR1 is WSHSY and CDR2 is SAAADI. Trimming cost V 5 bases and J 1 base; bases outside gene matches: 3. For the CDR3, the DNA is TGCGCCAGCAGTTCCGGACTAGCGGGGGGCACAGATACGCAGTATTTT. It translates to CASSSGLAGGTDTQYF.

The V gene is TRBV27, the J gene TRBJ2-7; TRBD1 is a possible D gene (5 bases). The V gene lost 3 bases and the J gene lost 2 bases, with 8 bases spanning the gap. CDR1 MNHEY and CDR2 SMNVEV come from the germline V gene (reference sequence). This CDR3 contains 13 residues. Here the CDR3 DNA reads TGTGCCAGCAGTTTTCGACAGACCTACGAGCAGTACTTC. This translates into CASSFRQTYEQYF.

V and J are TRBV10-3 and TRBJ1-1; the D gene is possibly TRBD1 (5 bases). The CDR3 spans 13 residues. Germline V gene lookup returns CDR1 ENHRY and CDR2 SYGVKD. Between the trimmed V and J ends, which lost 8 bases and 4 bases, there was a span of 14 bases. The CDR3 region has the DNA TGTGCCATCGGCCCGGGGGACGGCACTGAAGCTTTCTTT. It is translated as CAIGPGDGTEAFF.

A few counts support this clonotype. The chain couples TRBV20-1 to TRBJ2-1; 7 bases agree with TRBD2. V was pared by 0 bases and J by 3 bases, with 5 bases of the junction left unmatched. CDR1 DFQATT and CDR2 SNEGSKA come from the germline V gene (reference sequence). This CDR3 contains 15 residues. In DNA form, the CDR3 reads TGCAGTGCTAGAGATGGGGGAGGGAACTACAATGAGCAGTTCTTC. Translation: CSARDGGGNYNEQFF.

This clonotype has just a few counts. CDR3 sequence reads: CASSQLPGLHTDTQYF. Written as DNA, the CDR3 is TGTGCCAGCAGCCAACTTCCGGGACTTCACACAGATACGCAGTATTTT. This sequence joins TRBV14 and TRBJ2-3, with TRBD2 as a possible D gene (6 bases). The CDR3 loop spans 16 amino acids. The V gene's germline CDR1 is SGHDN and CDR2 FVKESK. Trimming removed 2 bases at V and 2 bases at J, with 14 bases between.

The chain couples TRBV20-1 to TRBJ1-5; 10 nucleotides line up with TRBD1. With V trimmed by 3 bases and J by 5 bases, 7 bases remained unmatched. The germline gives CDR1 DFQATT, CDR2 SNEGSKA (reference sequence). This CDR3 region has 15 residues. CDR3 in amino acids: CSASPGTGDHQPQHF. The CDR3 DNA sequence: TGCAGTGCTAGTCCCGGGACAGGGGATCATCAGCCCCAGCATTTT.

This clonotype occurred a few times. This chain joins TRBV5-1 and TRBJ2-7; 12 bases agree with TRBD2. Germline CDR1 reads SGHRS; CDR2 reads YFSETQ. The V gene end was trimmed by 1 base and the J gene end by 4 bases; junction bases not matched to a gene: 12. The CDR3 covers 18 residues. CDR3 DNA: TGCGCCAGCAGCTTGCAGCCTAGCGGGAGGGCCGTCGTTTACGAGCAGTACTTC. It translates to CASSLQPSGRAVVYEQYF.

This clonotype was counted a few times. The chain employs TRBV20-1 and TRBJ2-1, with TRBD2 identical over 9 bases. Unmatched junction bases numbered 7, after V lost 7 bases and J lost 3 bases. There are 14 residues in the CDR3. Germline CDR1 is DFQATT and CDR2 is SNEGSKA (reference sequence). Here the CDR3 reads CSVPSGGSYNEQFF. As DNA, the CDR3 is TGCAGTGTCCCGAGCGGGGGGAGCTACAATGAGCAGTTCTTC.

This clonotype appeared a few times. V and J are TRBV28 and TRBJ1-1; D is unclear. Germline V CDR1 and CDR2: MDHEN, SYDVKM. The CDR3 length is 10 residues. Trimming pared 6 bases from V and 3 bases from J, leaving 2 bases between. CDR3 loop: CASRHTEAFF. CDR3 in DNA: TGTGCCAGCAGGCACACTGAAGCTTTCTTT.